The next 31 T cell receptor beta chains were all read from a single sample in a study of T cell responses to AZD1222 COVID-19 vaccine. Assay used: immunoSEQ multiplex PCR; TCRdb lists only in-frame clones, some missing. Among 120,000 or so clones listed, roughly 91% were seen once. The sequences come from peripheral blood, collected 28 days after the second AZD1222 dose. These receptor sequences come from an adult who received the AZD1222 COVID-19 vaccine.

This chain joins TRBV28 and TRBJ1-4, with TRBD1 matching 7 bases. V gave up 6 bases and J gave up 5 bases; unmatched junction bases: 6. This CDR3 comprises 14 residues. Germline values: CDR1 MDHEN, CDR2 SYDVKM. CDR3 sequence reads: CASRPGGQNEKLFF. DNA of the CDR3: TGTGCCAGCAGACCAGGGGGACAGAATGAAAAACTGTTTTTT.

This clone counts as medium-sized. Other DNA sequences in this specimen translate into the identical CDR3. The chain joins TRBV12-3 or TRBV12-4 to TRBJ2-7; the D is unclear. Trimming stripped 1 base from V and 4 bases from J, with 2 bases between. The CDR3 loop spans 11 amino acids. CDR3 DNA: TGTGCCAGCAGTTTAGGATACGAGCAGTACTTC. Encoded protein: CASSLGYEQYF.

For the CDR3, the DNA is TGTGCCACCAACAGGGGGGCTGGGGCCAACGTCCTGACTTTC. Protein: CATNRGAGANVLTF. V usage is TRBV24-1 and J usage is TRBJ2-6; TRBD1 matches 8 bases. This CDR3 is 14 amino acids long. Germline assignment: CDR1 KGHDR and CDR2 SFDVKD. The V gene end was trimmed by 8 bases and the J gene end by 2 bases; junction bases not matched to a gene: 1.

V is TRBV27 and J is TRBJ1-2, with no clear D. Germline CDR1 MNHEY, CDR2 SMNVEV (reference sequence). With 4 bases removed from V and 3 bases from J, the gap between germline ends came to 21 bases. This CDR3 spans 17 amino acids. The DNA for the CDR3 is TGTGCCAGCAGTTCCATACCCTATAGGGTAGACCACTATGGCTACACCTTC. Its protein is CASSSIPYRVDHYGYTF.

This clone was seen once. As DNA, the CDR3 is TGTGCCTGGATCTCCCCTTTGACGGGTGGCTACGAGCAGTACTTC. Encoded protein: CAWISPLTGGYEQYF. This chain connects TRBV30 to TRBJ2-7, with unresolved D. The CDR3 sequence is 15 residues long. CDR1 is GTSNPN and CDR2 is SVGIG in the germline V gene (reference sequence). V dropped 4 bases and J dropped 3 bases, with 19 bases sitting between them. Supplemented by reference TRBV30 and TRBJ2-7, the full variable domain reads SQTIHQWPATLVQPVGSPLSLECTVEGTSNPNLYWYRQAAGRGLQLLFYSVGIGQISSEVPQNLSASRPQDRQFILSSKKLLLSDSGFYLCAWISPLTGGYEQYFGPGTRLTVT.

The chain has TRBV9 and TRBJ1-3; unclear D gene. The CDR3 is 17 residues long. V dropped 0 bases and J dropped 1 base, with 14 bases sitting between them. CDR1 SGDLS and CDR2 YYNGEE come from the germline V gene. The CDR3 here is CASSVEALGPSGNTIYF. CDR3 bases: TGTGCCAGCAGCGTAGAGGCTTTGGGCCCTTCTGGAAACACCATATATTTT.

CDR3 in amino acids: CASSSEGGLVMATNEKLFF. CDR3 sequence (DNA): TGTGCCAGCAGCTCCGAAGGGGGCCTAGTTATGGCAACTAATGAAAAACTGTTTTTT. V and J are TRBV7-6 and TRBJ1-4; the match to TRBD1 covers 7 bases. V shed 4 bases and J 0 bases; nucleotides not matched to a gene: 14. This CDR3 has 19 residues. Germline assignment: CDR1 SGHVS and CDR2 FNYEAQ.

The chain couples TRBV4-3 to TRBJ2-1; 16 nucleotides agree with TRBD2. V gave up 0 bases and J gave up 9 bases; unmatched junction bases: 11. The germline V gene has CDR1 LGHNA and CDR2 YSLEER. The CDR3 totals 19 residues. Here the CDR3 reads CASSQEGLAGGAFLSEQFF. The DNA of the CDR3 is TGCGCCAGCAGCCAAGAGGGACTAGCGGGGGGGGCCTTTTTGAGTGAGCAGTTCTTC.

The CDR3 DNA reads as TGTGCCATCAGTGCCCAGGCCCCTACCGAGCAGTACTTC. Translation: CAISAQAPTEQYF. The V call is TRBV10-3, the J call TRBJ2-7, with D unclear. CDR1 is ENHRY, CDR2 SYGVKD, per germline. This CDR3 contains 13 residues. Trimming removed 4 bases at V and 6 bases at J, with 13 bases between.

The rearrangement links TRBV6-5 to TRBJ1-2; 7 nucleotides align to TRBD1. The CDR3 loop spans 12 amino acids. From germline, CDR1 is MNHEY and CDR2 SVGAGI. Trimming at V came to 8 bases and at J to 4 bases, leaving 4 bases not matched to a gene. The CDR3: CASRDRLYGYTF. The CDR3 region has the DNA TGTGCCAGCCGGGACAGACTCTATGGCTACACCTTC.

The chain has TRBV12-3 or TRBV12-4 and TRBJ1-1; tentative D call: TRBD1 (5 bases). This CDR3 spans 13 amino acids. The V and J ends lost 3 bases and 3 bases respectively, with 8 bases between them. CDR3 nucleotides: TGTGCCAGCAGTTTGGGGGTATACACTGAAGCTTTCTTT. It specifies CASSLGVYTEAFF.

The CDR3 protein is CASGGSPGANVLTF. As DNA, the CDR3 is TGTGCCAGCGGGGGTTCGCCTGGGGCCAACGTCCTGACTTTC. The rearrangement joins TRBV5-8 to TRBJ2-6; TRBD1 or TRBD2 may be the D gene (5 bases each). CDR1 SGHTS and CDR2 YDEGEE come from the germline V gene. V lost 7 bases and J 2 bases, leaving 10 bases between the germline ends. The CDR3 sequence is 14 residues long.

The chain has TRBV9 and TRBJ2-3; perhaps TRBD2 as D (6 bases). The CDR3 contains 14 residues. The germline V and J ends were trimmed by 4 bases and 6 bases, with 15 bases remaining between them. Looked up from germline, CDR1 is SGDLS and CDR2 is YYNGEE. The CDR3 reads CASSIGGVGDTQYF. CDR3 DNA: TGTGCCAGCAGCATCGGCGGGGTGGGGGATACGCAGTATTTT.

The chain couples TRBV9 to TRBJ1-3, with TRBD1 identical over 11 bases. The trim removed 4 bases at V and 4 bases at J, leaving 7 bases unmatched. This CDR3 contains 16 residues. CDR1 and CDR2 from the germline V gene are SGDLS and YYNGEE. The CDR3 is CASSSGQGATGNTIYF. Here the CDR3 DNA reads TGTGCCAGCAGCAGCGGACAGGGGGCGACGGGAAACACCATATATTTT.

The V and J genes are TRBV19 and TRBJ1-1; the D gene is possibly TRBD1 (5 bases). This CDR3 has 13 amino acids. From germline, CDR1 is LNHDA and CDR2 SQIVND (reference sequence). Trimming left V 1 base short and J 8 bases short, with 11 bases between. The CDR3 DNA is TGTGCCAGTAGTATAGGACCCCGGACAGAAGCTTTCTTT. Translating it yields CASSIGPRTEAFF.

This chain joins TRBV14 and TRBJ2-7; D is ambiguous. Trimming removed 5 bases from V and 6 bases from J, with 14 bases in between. The germline gives CDR1 SGHDN, CDR2 FVKESK. The CDR3 runs 13 residues. As DNA, the CDR3 is TGTGCCAGCAGCAATTCATTCGCGGCCGAGCAGTACTTC. Encoded protein: CASSNSFAAEQYF. The complete variable domain, with remaining parts taken from reference TRBV14 and TRBJ2-7, reads EAGVTQFPSHSVIEKGQTVTLRCDPISGHDNLYWYRRVMGKEIKFLLHFVKESKQDESGMPNNRFLAERTGGTYSTLKVQPAELEDSGVYFCASSNSFAAEQYFGPGTRLTVT.

This chain connects TRBV4-1 to TRBJ1-1; TRBD1 agrees at 7 bases. Germline V gene data show CDR1 as MGHRA and CDR2 as YSYEKL. The trim removed 1 base at V and 4 bases at J, leaving 3 bases unmatched. This CDR3 has 14 amino acids. Here the CDR3 DNA reads TGCGCCAGCAGCCAAGGACAGGGCGCCACTGAAGCTTTCTTT. Translated, it gives CASSQGQGATEAFF.

This clone was detected a few times. The rearrangement uses TRBV5-1 and TRBJ2-7; D ambiguous. Trimming removed 0 bases at V and 3 bases at J, with 10 bases between. The CDR3 is 14 residues long. Germline lookup yields CDR1 SGHRS and CDR2 YFSETQ. The CDR3 bases are TGCGCCAGCAGCTTGGTAAGGGCAGACTACGAGCAGTACTTC. Protein product: CASSLVRADYEQYF. Looking up the rest from reference TRBV5-1 and TRBJ2-7 gives the full variable domain: KAGVTQTPRYLIKTRGQQVTLSCSPISGHRSVSWYQQTPGQGLQFLFEYFSETQRNKGNFPGRFSGRQFSNSRSEMNVSTLELGDSALYLCASSLVRADYEQYFGPGTRLTVT.

The chain joins TRBV5-6 to TRBJ2-3; 8 bases agree with TRBD2. The ends lost 4 bases at V and 0 bases at J; junction bases unmatched: 4. Germline lookup yields CDR1 SGHDT and CDR2 YYEEEE. This CDR3 is built from 15 residues. The DNA for the CDR3 is TGTGCCAGCAGCCTTAGCGGGACTAGCACAGATACGCAGTATTTT. The encoded protein is CASSLSGTSTDTQYF. The complete variable domain, with remaining parts taken from reference TRBV5-6 and TRBJ2-3, reads DAGVTQSPTHLIKTRGQQVTLRCSPKSGHDTVSWYQQALGQGPQFIFQYYEEEERQRGNFPDRFSGHQFPNYSSELNVNALLLGDSALYLCASSLSGTSTDTQYFGPGTRLTVL.

In this sample, this clone turned up once. This chain links TRBV7-3 with TRBJ2-7, with D hard to call. V lost 5 bases and J lost 6, with 17 bases in between. Germline V gene sequence: CDR1 SGHTA, CDR2 FQGTGA. This CDR3 is 14 amino acids long. In DNA form, the CDR3 reads TGTGCCAGCAGCCCCGGCGGACGGGTCGGCGAGCAGTACTTC. Protein product: CASSPGGRVGEQYF.

This clone showed up just once. This chain links TRBV19 with TRBJ2-5, with D possibly TRBD1 on 6 matching bases. Trimming cost V 6 bases and J 0 bases, with 14 bases left between them. Germline V gene lookup returns CDR1 LNHDA and CDR2 SQIVND (reference sequence). The CDR3 is 15 residues long. CDR3 loop: CASSLQTGYQETQYF. Written as DNA, the CDR3 is TGTGCCAGTAGCCTTCAAACAGGGTACCAAGAGACCCAGTACTTC. The whole variable domain, remainder taken from reference TRBV19 and TRBJ2-5, is DGGITQSPKYLFRKEGQNVTLSCEQNLNHDAMYWYRQDPGQGLRLIYYSQIVNDFQKGDIAEGYSVSREKKESFPLTVTSAQKNPTAFYLCASSLQTGYQETQYFGPGTRLLVL.

V is TRBV9 and J is TRBJ2-7; no firm D call. The germline gives CDR1 SGDLS, CDR2 YYNGEE. The CDR3 totals 14 residues. V gave up 0 bases and J gave up 1 base, with 8 bases separating them. Here the CDR3 DNA reads TGTGCCAGCAGCGTAGGTCCAAAGTCCTACGAGCAGTACTTC. It encodes CASSVGPKSYEQYF.

The chain links TRBV19 to TRBJ2-1; 14 bases are a match to TRBD2. This CDR3 is built from 19 residues. Trimming removed 8 bases from V and 4 bases from J; junction bases left unmatched: 16. Germline V gives CDR1 LNHDA, CDR2 SQIVND (reference sequence). The CDR3 DNA sequence: TGTGCCAGTTCCCACGGACTAGCGGGAGGCCCGGGGAAATACAATGAGCAGTTCTTC. It translates to CASSHGLAGGPGKYNEQFF.

The chain carries TRBV28 and TRBJ2-7; 8 bases match TRBD1. Trimming removed 6 bases from V and 5 bases from J; junction bases left unmatched: 9. Germline V gives CDR1 MDHEN, CDR2 SYDVKM. The CDR3 has 14 residues. This CDR3 is CASSSGDRSHEQYF. CDR3 in DNA: TGTGCCAGCAGCTCCGGGGACAGGTCGCACGAGCAGTACTTC.

J is TRBJ1-2 and V is TRBV5-1; 7 bases map to TRBD1. Germline CDR1 reads SGHRS; CDR2 reads YFSETQ. The CDR3 contains 15 residues. The trim removed 0 bases at V and 7 bases at J, leaving 9 bases unmatched. The CDR3 protein is CASSLEGQSPLGYTF. CDR3 nucleotide sequence: TGCGCCAGCAGCTTGGAGGGACAGTCCCCCCTTGGCTACACCTTC.

The chain joins TRBV7-2 to TRBJ2-5, with D possibly called TRBD1 or TRBD2 (5 bases each). With 4 bases removed from V and 6 bases from J, the gap between germline ends came to 15 bases. Germline V gives CDR1 SGHTA, CDR2 FQGNSA. The CDR3 contains 14 residues. The CDR3 here is CASSYRRAGQTQYF. The CDR3, as DNA: TGTGCCAGCAGCTACAGGCGGGCCGGGCAGACCCAGTACTTC.

This chain links TRBV9 with TRBJ1-6; 9 positions match TRBD1. V was pared by 0 bases and J by 5 bases, with 12 bases of the junction left unmatched. CDR1 and CDR2 (germline): SGDLS, YYNGEE. There are 19 residues in the CDR3. The CDR3 reads CASSVEGAGGDRDNSPLHF. The CDR3 DNA sequence: TGTGCCAGCAGCGTAGAGGGGGCCGGTGGGGACAGGGATAATTCACCCCTCCACTTT.

This clone came up once. The V gene is TRBV7-6, the J gene TRBJ1-2; D may be TRBD1 (5 bases). The germline V and J ends were trimmed by 5 bases and 3 bases, with 10 bases remaining between them. Germline values: CDR1 SGHVS, CDR2 FNYEAQ. The CDR3 is 13 residues long. The CDR3 DNA sequence: TGTGCCAGCAGCCCAGGCAGGGACTATGGCTACACCTTC. Translated: CASSPGRDYGYTF.

The V and J genes are TRBV6-2 or TRBV6-3 and TRBJ2-1; D perhaps matches TRBD2 (6 bases). The germline V and J ends were trimmed by 6 bases and 9 bases, with 15 bases remaining between them. CDR1 and CDR2 (germline): MNHEY, SVGEGT. CDR3 length equals 13 residues. The CDR3 DNA sequence: TGTGCCAGCAGCCCTACTAGCTACGGTGAGCAGTTCTTC. Translated, it gives CASSPTSYGEQFF.

In its sample, this clone was seen once. The chain combines TRBV5-1 with TRBJ2-7; D may be TRBD2 (6 bases). V lost 1 base and J 5 bases, leaving 7 bases between the germline ends. The length of the CDR3 is 12 residues. The germline gives CDR1 SGHRS, CDR2 YFSETQ. The CDR3 is CASSLSGHEQYF. The CDR3 nucleotides are TGCGCCAGCAGCTTGAGCGGGCACGAGCAGTACTTC. Complete variable domain (other parts from reference TRBV5-1 and TRBJ2-7): KAGVTQTPRYLIKTRGQQVTLSCSPISGHRSVSWYQQTPGQGLQFLFEYFSETQRNKGNFPGRFSGRQFSNSRSEMNVSTLELGDSALYLCASSLSGHEQYFGPGTRLTVT.

The chain is built from TRBV27 and TRBJ2-5, with D perhaps matching TRBD1 (6 bases). Trimming shortened V by 3 bases and J by 2 bases, and 13 bases separated the two germline ends. The CDR3 consists of 15 residues. Germline assignment: CDR1 MNHEY and CDR2 SMNVEV (reference sequence). CDR3 region: CASSFGGGSQETQYF. The CDR3 nucleotides are TGTGCCAGCAGTTTTGGGGGCGGGTCTCAAGAGACCCAGTACTTC.